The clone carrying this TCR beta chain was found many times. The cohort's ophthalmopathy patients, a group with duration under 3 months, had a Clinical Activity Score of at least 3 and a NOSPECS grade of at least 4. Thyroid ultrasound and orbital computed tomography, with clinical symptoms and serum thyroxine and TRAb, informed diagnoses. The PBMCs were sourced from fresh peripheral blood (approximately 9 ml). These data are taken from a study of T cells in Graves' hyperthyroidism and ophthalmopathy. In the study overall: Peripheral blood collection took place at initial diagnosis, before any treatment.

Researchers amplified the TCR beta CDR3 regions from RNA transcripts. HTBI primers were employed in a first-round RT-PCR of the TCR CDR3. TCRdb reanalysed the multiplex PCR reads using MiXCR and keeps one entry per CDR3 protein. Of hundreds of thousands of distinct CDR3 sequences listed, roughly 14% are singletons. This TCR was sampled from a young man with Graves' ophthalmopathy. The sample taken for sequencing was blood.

The CDR3 nucleotides are TGTGCCAGCAGCTTTGCACTAGCGGGGCCAACGTACGAGCAGTACTTC. This gives the protein CASSFALAGPTYEQYF. The gene calls are TRBV3-1 and TRBJ2-7, with 10 bases that match TRBD2. This CDR3 has 16 amino acids. Germline assignment: CDR1 LGHDT and CDR2 YNNKEL (reference sequence). The V segment lost 5 bases and the J segment 4 bases; nucleotides outside the gene matches: 11.